This T cell receptor beta chain was recorded in a study of OX40 agonist ivuxolimab in advanced cancers. Background for the entire study: Ivuxolimab, which targeted the costimulatory receptor OX40 (CD134), was an agonistic, fully human IgG2 monoclonal antibody. Intravenous ivuxolimab was administered to patients every 2 weeks at six dose levels: 0.01, 0.1, 0.3, 1.5, 3 and 10 mg/kg. Of the 52 patients in dose escalation, some 19 had hepatocellular carcinoma, roughly 15 had melanoma, 9 had renal cell carcinoma and 9 had head and neck cancer. In the dose-escalation cohort, 82.7% of patients were male, and the mean age was approximately 60 years, with a range of roughly 20 to 85. Patients were allowed to have had prior anti-PD-1, anti-PD-L1 or anti-CTLA-4 therapy, and approximately 37% of the dose-escalation patients had been treated with checkpoint inhibitors. Partial responses occurred in three dose-escalation patients: two with cutaneous melanoma and one with hepatocellular carcinoma. The point of sequencing TCRbeta in the periphery was to test whether ivuxolimab changed TCR sequence diversity and drove clonal T-cell expansion. The paper covers the monotherapy dose-escalation part of the phase I ivuxolimab trial, which included N of about 51 patients. Results and caveats for the whole study, not just this receptor: Partial responders in the 0.1-3.0 mg/kg groups had among the lowest normalized peripheral clonal expansion, especially among CD8+ T cells. On average, CD8+ T cells showed more expanded clones than CD4+ T cells after ivuxolimab. Antigen specificity was not determined for the clonally expanded peripheral T cells. Clonal expansion of both CD4+ and CD8+ blood T cells was observed from baseline to week 6 at doses 0.1 to 3.0 mg/kg. Low levels of normalized T-cell clonal expansion were also seen in some patients who did not respond.

The trial excluded patients who had a history of autoimmune disease or who were on systemic immunosuppression. In every dose cohort, peripheral blood was drawn for TCR sequencing at baseline, cycle 4 day 1, and cycle 7 day 1. The samples were taken from a phase I, first-in-human, multicenter, open-label dose-escalation trial of ivuxolimab. Adults with locally advanced or metastatic head and neck squamous cell, hepatocellular, melanoma or renal cell carcinoma were enrolled in the trial. Before TCR sequencing, CD4+ T cells and CD8+ T cells from peripheral blood were sorted into separate populations. With respect to this clone: It has no known antigen specificity. No much larger clonotype is one base removed from it; base qualities were not supplied.

The CDR3 numbers 13 residues from cysteine through phenylalanine. The CDR3 DNA has 39 bases and is translated from base 1. Taken from the germline V gene, the CDR1 and CDR2 loops are SGHRS and YFSETQ. The germline V and J ends show losses of 2 bases and 7 bases respectively, and no gene match explains 6 bases of the junction. To sequence the TCRbeta CDR3 region, genomic DNA was isolated from the sorted cells. TCRbeta CDR3 regions were sequenced using the immunoSEQ Assay. TCRdb stores this immuneACCESS table with in-frame sequences only. Part of the clones is absent; in the studies checked, under half of the shortfall reflects unresolved V genes, and no reason is known for the rest. For this sample the table gives more than 60,000 clones, of which roughly 90% were detected only once. Around 0.39% of the sample belongs to the ten largest clones.

The receptor comes from an adult with an advanced solid tumor such as melanoma, head and neck, liver or kidney cancer. The V and J segments used are TRBV5-1 and TRBJ2-7; 7 middle bases align to TRBD2. The sample was CD4+ or CD8+ T cells sorted from blood, taken in a trial of the OX40 agonist ivuxolimab. The CDR3 in this case is CASSLPSGGEQYF. The nucleotides are TGCGCCAGCAGCTTACCTAGCGGCGGGGAGCAGTACTTC.